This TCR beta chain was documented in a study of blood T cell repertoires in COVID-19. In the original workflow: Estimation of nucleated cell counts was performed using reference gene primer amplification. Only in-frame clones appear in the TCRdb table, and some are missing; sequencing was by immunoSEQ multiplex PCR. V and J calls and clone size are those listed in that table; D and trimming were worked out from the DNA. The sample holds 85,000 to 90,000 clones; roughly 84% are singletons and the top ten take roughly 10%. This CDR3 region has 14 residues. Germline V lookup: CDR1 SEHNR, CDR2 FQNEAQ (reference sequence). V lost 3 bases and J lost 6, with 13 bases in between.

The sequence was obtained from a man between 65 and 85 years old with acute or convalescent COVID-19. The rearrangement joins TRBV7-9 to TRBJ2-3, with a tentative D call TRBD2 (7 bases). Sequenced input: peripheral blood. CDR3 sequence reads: CASSFGGPGDTQYF. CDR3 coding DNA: TGTGCCAGCAGCTTCGGGGGGCCAGGGGATACGCAGTATTTT.